This T cell receptor (beta chain) was sequenced in a study of blood T cell repertoires in COVID-19. Looking at the study overall: In each case, the material was cDNA or gDNA derived from T cells, B-cell-depleted T cells, or PBMCs.

Data came from immunoSEQ multiplex PCR; TCRdb stores just in-frame clones and leaves some out. The sample shows about 87,000 clones, around 75% of them seen only once. Germline loops: CDR1 MNHEY, CDR2 SMNVEV (reference sequence). V shed 4 bases, J shed 4 bases, and the junction held 9 bases outside the gene matches. The CDR3 length is 16 residues. The sample was peripheral blood. The receptor's source is a woman aged 45-65 years with acute or convalescent COVID-19. The rearrangement uses TRBV27 and TRBJ2-1; 8 bases match TRBD2. The CDR3 nucleotides read TGTGCCAGCAGTTCCCCCCAGCGGGGGCCTTACAATGAGCAGTTCTTC. Translated: CASSSPQRGPYNEQFF.